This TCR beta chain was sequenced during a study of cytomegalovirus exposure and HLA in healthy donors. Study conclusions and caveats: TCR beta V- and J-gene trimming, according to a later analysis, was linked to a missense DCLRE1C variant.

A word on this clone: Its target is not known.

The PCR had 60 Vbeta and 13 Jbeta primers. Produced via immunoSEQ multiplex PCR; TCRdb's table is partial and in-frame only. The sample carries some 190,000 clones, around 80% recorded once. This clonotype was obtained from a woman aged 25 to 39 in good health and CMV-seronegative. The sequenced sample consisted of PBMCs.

CDR3 protein: CASTEATGVETQYF. The CDR3, as DNA: TGCGCCAGCACCGAGGCGACAGGGGTGGAGACCCAGTACTTC. The rearrangement uses TRBV10-2 and TRBJ2-5; 8 bases fit TRBD1. Germline values: CDR1 WSHSY, CDR2 SAAADI. The CDR3 contains 14 residues. The trim removed 7 bases at V and 5 bases at J, leaving 9 bases unmatched.